Each of the 23 T cell receptor beta chains below was sequenced from the same sample in a study of blood T cell repertoires in COVID-19. This table comes from immunoSEQ multiplex PCR, and its TCRdb copy is limited to in-frame clones, with some not included. The sample carries about 50,000 clones, over 75% recorded once. Input material: peripheral blood. All receptors come from an elderly woman with COVID-19, enrolled during active disease.

The V gene is TRBV5-1, the J gene TRBJ1-2; tentative D call: TRBD1 (5 bases). V lost 4 bases and J lost 1, with 14 bases in between. This CDR3 has 15 residues. CDR1 SGHRS and CDR2 YFSETQ come from the germline V gene. The CDR3 loop is CASSQRGGLNYGYTF. The CDR3 nucleotides read TGCGCCAGCAGCCAGAGGGGAGGCCTTAACTATGGCTACACCTTC.

This chain uses TRBV5-1 with TRBJ1-1; a weak D match, TRBD1 (6 bases). Trimming cost V 0 bases and J 0 bases, with 12 bases left between them. CDR3 length: 16 amino acids. The germline V gene has CDR1 SGHRS and CDR2 YFSETQ. CDR3 protein: CASSLGQGYMNTEAFF. CDR3 bases: TGCGCCAGCAGCTTGGGGCAGGGGTACATGAACACTGAAGCTTTCTTT.

V is TRBV2 and J is TRBJ1-5; TRBD1 matches 8 bases. From germline, CDR1 is SNHLY and CDR2 FYNNEI. The CDR3 consists of 14 residues. Trimming removed 7 bases from V and 3 bases from J; junction bases left unmatched: 5. CDR3 region: CASTVDRVNQPQHF. The CDR3 bases are TGTGCCAGCACTGTGGACAGGGTCAATCAGCCCCAGCATTTT.

CDR3 amino acids: CASSPRLAGGPNEQFF. The CDR3 bases are TGTGCCAGCTCACCGAGACTAGCGGGGGGGCCCAATGAGCAGTTCTTC. V is TRBV18 and J is TRBJ2-1, with 14 bases identical to TRBD2. This CDR3 has 16 amino acids. Germline-derived CDR1 and CDR2 are KGHSH and LQKENI. Trimming removed 3 bases from V and 6 bases from J; junction bases left unmatched: 4.

This clone turned up a few times. The DNA of the CDR3 is TGTGCCAGCAGCTCCGGTCCCGGGGCCCTCCACTTT. Its translation is CASSSGPGALHF. The V call is TRBV11-1, the J call TRBJ1-6; D is uncertain. This CDR3 has 12 residues. The germline CDR1 and CDR2 sequences are SGHAT and FQDESV (reference sequence). V lost 4 bases and J 14 bases, leaving 12 bases between the germline ends. Complete variable domain (other parts from reference TRBV11-1 and TRBJ1-6): EAEVAQSPRYKITEKSQAVAFWCDPISGHATLYWYRQILGQGPELLVQFQDESVVDDSQLPKDRFSAERLKGVDSTLKIQPAELGDSAMYLCASSSGPGALHFGNGTRLTVT.

CDR3 protein: CASSQRQTGYGYTF. The CDR3 coding sequence is TGTGCCAGCAGCCAACGTCAGACAGGGTATGGCTACACCTTC. The J gene is TRBJ1-2, the V gene TRBV3-1 (or the pseudogene TRBV3-2); 7 bases fit TRBD1. V was pared by 2 bases and J by 5 bases, with 5 bases of the junction left unmatched. The CDR3 is 14 residues long. Germline CDR1 LGHDT, CDR2 YNNKEL (reference sequence).

This clone was detected only a few times. This chain connects TRBV6-5 to TRBJ1-1; perhaps TRBD1 as D (6 bases). This CDR3 region has 14 residues. Germline V gene lookup returns CDR1 MNHEY and CDR2 SVGAGI. The V and J ends lost 6 bases and 1 base respectively, with 12 bases between them. CDR3 in amino acids: CASSGLGGNTEAFF. In DNA, the CDR3 is TGTGCCAGCAGCGGACTAGGGGGGAACACTGAAGCTTTCTTT.

A few counts support this clone. This chain links TRBV4-2 with TRBJ1-2, with 7 nucleotides matching TRBD1. Looked up from germline, CDR1 is LGHNA and CDR2 is YNFKEQ. V shed 3 bases, J shed 5 bases, and the junction held 12 bases outside the gene matches. This CDR3 is built from 16 residues. The CDR3 bases are TGTGCCAGCAGCCAGGAGGACAGGTTGGGTCATTATGGCTACACCTTC. This translates into CASSQEDRLGHYGYTF.

The CDR3 is CARRTSGHQETQYF. CDR3 in DNA: TGTGCCAGACGGACTAGCGGACACCAAGAGACCCAGTACTTC. The V gene is TRBV27, the J gene TRBJ2-5; 10 positions match TRBD2. The CDR3 is 14 amino acids. The V segment lost 9 bases and the J segment 0 bases; nucleotides outside the gene matches: 4. CDR1 and CDR2 from the germline V gene are MNHEY and SMNVEV (reference sequence).

The V and J genes are TRBV28 and TRBJ1-4; 9 bases align to TRBD1. J gave up 8 bases and V 5 bases, and 9 bases lay outside the gene matches. Looked up from germline, CDR1 is MDHEN and CDR2 is SYDVKM. This CDR3 spans 15 amino acids. The CDR3 DNA reads TGTGCCAGCAGTACCCCGGGACAGGGATTCGAAAAACTGTTTTTT. This codes for CASSTPGQGFEKLFF.

The gene calls are TRBV9 and TRBJ1-2; 9 nucleotides align to TRBD1. Germline V gene lookup returns CDR1 SGDLS and CDR2 YYNGEE. J gave up 4 bases and V 5 bases, and 9 bases lay outside the gene matches. The CDR3 has 15 amino acids. The CDR3 DNA sequence: TGTGCCAGCAGTTACAGGGGGCGCGGTGTCTATGGCTACACCTTC. Translated, it gives CASSYRGRGVYGYTF.

The chain has TRBV18 and TRBJ1-4, with 10 bases fitting TRBD1. The CDR3 consists of 17 residues. Germline loops: CDR1 KGHSH, CDR2 LQKENI. With V trimmed by 6 bases and J by 5 bases, 12 bases remained unmatched. The DNA for the CDR3 is TGTGCCAGCTCTCCGACAGGGGGCACGGCTGGGAATGAAAAACTGTTTTTT. It codes for CASSPTGGTAGNEKLFF.

This rearrangement joins TRBV3-1 (or the pseudogene TRBV3-2) to TRBJ2-5; D gene uncertain. V was trimmed by 3 bases and J by 2 bases, leaving 4 bases between them. CDR1 LGHDT and CDR2 YNNKEL come from the germline V gene (reference sequence). The length of the CDR3 is 12 residues. The CDR3 sequence: CASSHLQETQYF. CDR3 DNA: TGTGCCAGCAGCCATCTACAAGAGACCCAGTACTTC.

This clone was picked up one time. The chain recombines TRBV28 with TRBJ2-1, with TRBD2 matching 14 bases. Germline assignment: CDR1 MDHEN and CDR2 SYDVKM. The J segment lost 3 bases and the V segment lost 6 bases, leaving 7 bases of the junction unmatched. The CDR3 is 17 amino acids. The CDR3 reads CASSSGLAGVGYNEQFF. For the CDR3, the DNA is TGTGCCAGCAGCTCGGGACTAGCGGGAGTCGGCTACAATGAGCAGTTCTTC.

This clone was seen more than once but under ten times. The J gene is TRBJ2-2, the V gene TRBV19; 7 bases match TRBD1. The CDR3 totals 14 residues. With V trimmed by 8 bases and J by 7 bases, 10 bases remained unmatched. Germline V CDR1 and CDR2: LNHDA, SQIVND (reference sequence). The CDR3 loop reads CASASGTALGELFF. CDR3 in DNA: TGTGCCAGTGCTTCCGGGACAGCTCTCGGGGAGCTGTTTTTT.

V gene TRBV7-2 combines with J gene TRBJ2-3; tentatively, D is TRBD2 (5 bases). The germline V gene encodes CDR1 SGHTA and CDR2 FQGNSA. Trimming took 2 bases from V and 5 from J, leaving 11 bases between them. The CDR3 extends over 14 amino acids. The CDR3 here is CASSLTGKRDTQYF. CDR3 in DNA: TGTGCCAGCAGCTTAACCGGGAAAAGAGATACGCAGTATTTT.

The chain carries TRBV11-2 and TRBJ2-7; a weak D match, TRBD2 (5 bases). CDR3 length equals 13 residues. Trimming removed 4 bases from V and 4 bases from J, with 11 bases in between. CDR1 is SGHAT and CDR2 is FQNNGV in the germline V gene. In DNA, the CDR3 is TGTGCCAGCAGCTCATCCCCGGGATACGAGCAGTACTTC. Its protein product is CASSSSPGYEQYF.

This rearrangement joins TRBV28 to TRBJ2-7; TRBD2 matches at 9 bases. The CDR3 runs 14 residues. V gave up 4 bases and J gave up 4 bases; unmatched junction bases: 5. Germline V lookup: CDR1 MDHEN, CDR2 SYDVKM. CDR3 sequence (DNA): TGTGCCAGCAGTTCTCATAGCGGGAGTTACGAGCAGTACTTC. Encoded protein: CASSSHSGSYEQYF.

The chain carries TRBV2 and TRBJ1-5; the D gene is possibly TRBD1 (6 bases). The V end was cut by 5 bases, the J end by 0 bases, with 11 bases between. Germline V CDR1 and CDR2: SNHLY, FYNNEI. This CDR3 is built from 15 residues. The CDR3 spells CASSQTGHSNQPQHF. CDR3 nucleotides: TGTGCCAGCAGTCAAACAGGGCATAGCAATCAGCCCCAGCATTTT.

This chain joins TRBV6-6 and TRBJ2-7; 8 nucleotides align to TRBD2. From germline, CDR1 is MNHNY and CDR2 SVGAGI (reference sequence). V shed 0 bases, J shed 6 bases, and the junction held 1 base outside the gene matches. This CDR3 contains 13 residues. CDR3 loop: CASSYSAGGEQYF. Here the CDR3 DNA reads TGTGCCAGCAGTTACTCGGCGGGGGGCGAGCAGTACTTC.

This clone was detected a few times. This chain links TRBV7-2 with TRBJ2-7, with 10 bases identical to TRBD1. The CDR3 covers 15 residues. Germline CDR1 is SGHTA and CDR2 is FQGNSA. Trimming at V came to 5 bases and at J to 0 bases, leaving 4 bases not matched to a gene. The CDR3 nucleotides are TGTGCCAGCAGCCCCCGGACAGGGGGCTCCTACGAGCAGTACTTC. This encodes CASSPRTGGSYEQYF.

The chain recombines TRBV20-1 with TRBJ1-5; D possibly corresponds to TRBD1 (6 bases). CDR3 size: 16 residues. Looked up from germline, CDR1 is DFQATT and CDR2 is SNEGSKA (reference sequence). Trimming cost V 3 bases and J 0 bases, with 15 bases left between them. The CDR3 here is CSASVRGGYSNQPQHF. The CDR3 DNA is TGCAGTGCTAGTGTTAGGGGGGGTTATAGCAATCAGCCCCAGCATTTT.

The chain is built from TRBV6-1 and TRBJ1-5; the D gene is possibly TRBD1 (5 bases). Between the trimmed V and J ends, which lost 3 bases and 6 bases, there was a span of 9 bases. Germline CDR1 and CDR2: MNHNS and SASEGT. This CDR3 contains 13 residues. Written as DNA, the CDR3 is TGTGCCAGCAGTGACGTGGGGGGTCAGCCCCAGCATTTT. It codes for CASSDVGGQPQHF.